This T cell receptor (beta chain) was recorded in a study of T cells in Graves' hyperthyroidism and ophthalmopathy. Uncontrolled infection, other autoimmune disease, pregnancy or lactation disqualified patients from enrolment. The ends lost 5 bases at V and 0 bases at J; junction bases unmatched: 13. The CDR3 is 18 amino acids. Per germline, CDR1 SGHTA and CDR2 FQGTGA. What was amplified from RNA transcripts were TCR beta CDR3 regions. First-round RT-PCR with HTBI primers amplified the TCR CDR3 region. MiXCR, applied by TCRdb to the multiplex PCR reads, yields one record per CDR3 protein. This sample has about 300,000 distinct CDR3 sequences; around 20% occur once, and the top ten carry under 45%.

This chain uses TRBV7-3 with TRBJ2-4, with TRBD1 matching over 7 bases. The clonotype originates from a middle-aged man with Graves' ophthalmopathy. The sample comprised blood. CDR3 nucleotide sequence: TGTGCCAGCAGCCCCACCCTTCCACGACAGGGAGCCAAAAACATTCAGTACTTC. Residues: CASSPTLPRQGAKNIQYF.